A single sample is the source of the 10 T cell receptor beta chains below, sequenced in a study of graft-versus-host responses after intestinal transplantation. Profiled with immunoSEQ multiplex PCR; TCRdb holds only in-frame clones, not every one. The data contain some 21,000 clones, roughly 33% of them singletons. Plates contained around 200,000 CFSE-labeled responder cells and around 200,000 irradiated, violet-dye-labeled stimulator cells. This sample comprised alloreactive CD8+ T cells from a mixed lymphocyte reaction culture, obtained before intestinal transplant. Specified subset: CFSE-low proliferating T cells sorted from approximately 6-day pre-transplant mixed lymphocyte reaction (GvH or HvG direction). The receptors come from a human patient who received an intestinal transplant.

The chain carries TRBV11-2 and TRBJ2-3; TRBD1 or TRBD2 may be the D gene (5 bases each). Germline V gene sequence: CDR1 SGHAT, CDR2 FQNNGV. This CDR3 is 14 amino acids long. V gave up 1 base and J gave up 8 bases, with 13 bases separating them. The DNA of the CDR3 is TGTGCCAGCAGCTTAGTTCTAAGGGACCGTACGCAGTATTTT. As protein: CASSLVLRDRTQYF.

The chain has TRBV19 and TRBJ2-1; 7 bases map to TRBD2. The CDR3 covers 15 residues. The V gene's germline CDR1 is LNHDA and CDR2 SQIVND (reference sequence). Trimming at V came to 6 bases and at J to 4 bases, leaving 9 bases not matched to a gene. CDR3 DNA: TGTGCCAGTAGCCCCAGCGGGAACCCGTACAATGAGCAGTTCTTC. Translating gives CASSPSGNPYNEQFF.

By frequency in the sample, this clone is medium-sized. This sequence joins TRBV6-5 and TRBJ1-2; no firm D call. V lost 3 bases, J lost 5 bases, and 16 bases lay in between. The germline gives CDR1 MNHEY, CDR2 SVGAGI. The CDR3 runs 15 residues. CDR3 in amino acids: CASSYSPQTGYGYTF. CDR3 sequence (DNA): TGTGCCAGCAGTTATTCCCCTCAAACCGGGTATGGCTACACCTTC.

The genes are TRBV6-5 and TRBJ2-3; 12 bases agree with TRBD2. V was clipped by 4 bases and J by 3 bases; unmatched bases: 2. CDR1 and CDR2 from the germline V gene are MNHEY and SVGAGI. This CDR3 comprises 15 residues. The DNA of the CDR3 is TGTGCCAGCAGTTCGACTAGCGGGGGAACAGATACGCAGTATTTT. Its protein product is CASSSTSGGTDTQYF.

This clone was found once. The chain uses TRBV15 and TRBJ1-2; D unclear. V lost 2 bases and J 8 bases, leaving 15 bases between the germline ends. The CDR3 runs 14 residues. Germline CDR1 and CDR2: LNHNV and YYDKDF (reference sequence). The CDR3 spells CATSRHGLPRGYTF. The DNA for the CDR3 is TGTGCCACCAGCAGACATGGTCTTCCTCGGGGCTACACCTTC.

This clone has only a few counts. CDR3 bases: TGCGCCAGCAGCCGAATGACTGGACTAGGGGACACTGAAGCTTTCTTT. Encoded protein: CASSRMTGLGDTEAFF. This chain links TRBV4-1 with TRBJ1-1, with D possibly matching TRBD1 (5 bases). The CDR3 has 16 residues. Trimming took off 4 bases at V and 3 bases at J, with 18 bases between the two ends. Germline CDR1 MGHRA, CDR2 YSYEKL.

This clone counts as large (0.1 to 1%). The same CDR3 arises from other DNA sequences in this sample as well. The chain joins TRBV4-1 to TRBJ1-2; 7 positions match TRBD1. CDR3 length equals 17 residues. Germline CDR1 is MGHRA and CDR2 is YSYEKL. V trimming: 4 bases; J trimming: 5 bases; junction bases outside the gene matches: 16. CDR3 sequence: CASSPEGRGNSAYGYTF. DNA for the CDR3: TGCGCCAGCAGCCCCGAGGGCAGGGGGAATTCGGCTTATGGCTACACCTTC.

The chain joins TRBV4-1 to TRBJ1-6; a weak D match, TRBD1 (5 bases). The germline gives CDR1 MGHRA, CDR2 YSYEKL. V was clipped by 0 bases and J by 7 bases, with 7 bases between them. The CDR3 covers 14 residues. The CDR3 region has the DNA TGCGCCAGCAGCCAAGAATCAGGGAATTCACCCCTCCACTTT. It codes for CASSQESGNSPLHF.

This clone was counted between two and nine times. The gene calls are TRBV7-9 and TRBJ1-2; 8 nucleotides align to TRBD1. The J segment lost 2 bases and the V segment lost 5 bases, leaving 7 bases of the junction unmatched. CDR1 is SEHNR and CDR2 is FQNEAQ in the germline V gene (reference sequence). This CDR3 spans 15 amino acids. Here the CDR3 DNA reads TGTGCCAGCAGCGATGCAGGGGGCAGCAACTATGGCTACACCTTC. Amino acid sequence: CASSDAGGSNYGYTF.

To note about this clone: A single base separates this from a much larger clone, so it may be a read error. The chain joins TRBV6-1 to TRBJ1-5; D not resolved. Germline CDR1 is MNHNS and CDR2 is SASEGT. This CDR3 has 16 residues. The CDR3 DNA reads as TGTTCCAGCAGTGACTATTACCTTGGCGCGCATCAGCCCCAGCATTTT. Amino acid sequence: CSSSDYYLGAHQPQHF.